The 15 T cell receptor beta chains reported below all come from one sample, sequenced in a study of control samples from healthy donors and cancer patients. This table comes from immunoSEQ multiplex PCR, and its TCRdb copy is limited to in-frame clones, with some not included. The top ten clones hold about 6.5% of a sample with fewer than 80,000 clones, 90% of them seen once. The sequenced sample was PBMCs. These receptors originate from a man aged 55 to 70 with colorectal cancer.

This clone was recorded a few times. This chain links TRBV4-1 with TRBJ1-2; D is ambiguous. Trimming took 0 bases from V and 6 from J, leaving 14 bases between them. CDR3 length: 15 residues. Germline V gene lookup returns CDR1 MGHRA and CDR2 YSYEKL. CDR3 sequence reads: CASSQDMAADHGYTF. For the CDR3, the DNA is TGCGCCAGCAGCCAAGATATGGCAGCGGACCATGGCTACACCTTC.

This sequence joins TRBV2 and TRBJ2-7; 8 positions agree with TRBD1. In germline, CDR1 is SNHLY, CDR2 FYNNEI. The length of the CDR3 is 14 residues. Trimming at V came to 4 bases and at J to 2 bases, leaving 4 bases not matched to a gene. CDR3 protein: CASSVATGAYEQYF. Written as DNA, the CDR3 is TGTGCCAGCAGTGTAGCGACAGGGGCCTACGAGCAGTACTTC.

This rearrangement joins TRBV19 to TRBJ2-7, with 7 bases matching TRBD1. From germline, CDR1 is LNHDA and CDR2 SQIVND (reference sequence). V was clipped by 5 bases and J by 2 bases; unmatched bases: 15. The CDR3 has 17 residues. CDR3 DNA sequence: TGTGCCAGTAGTCGAGGGGCCCGGGACAGCTCAACCTACGAGCAGTACTTC. As protein: CASSRGARDSSTYEQYF.

The rearrangement joins TRBV30 to TRBJ1-3; TRBD1 matches at 8 bases. This CDR3 has 18 residues. The trim removed 3 bases at V and 2 bases at J, leaving 15 bases unmatched. The germline gives CDR1 GTSNPN, CDR2 SVGIG (reference sequence). CDR3: CAWRPRGQAIVTGNTIYF. The CDR3 region has the DNA TGTGCCTGGAGGCCCCGGGGACAGGCTATTGTAACTGGAAACACCATATATTTT.

The chain couples TRBV4-2 to TRBJ2-7; 9 positions match TRBD2. There are 16 residues in the CDR3. Germline-derived CDR1 and CDR2 are LGHNA and YNFKEQ. J was trimmed by 2 bases and V by 2 bases; bases with no gene match: 7. The CDR3 nucleotides read TGTGCCAGCAGCCAAACACCAGCGGGGGGACCCTACGAGCAGTACTTC. It yields the protein CASSQTPAGGPYEQYF.

V gene TRBV6-5 combines with J gene TRBJ1-2; maybe TRBD1 (6 bases). This CDR3 contains 13 residues. Trimming cost V 2 bases and J 7 bases, with 11 bases left between them. CDR1 and CDR2 (germline): MNHEY, SVGAGI. The CDR3: CASSYLGQSGYTF. CDR3 sequence (DNA): TGTGCCAGCAGTTACCTCGGACAGAGTGGCTACACCTTC.

The V gene is TRBV12-3 or TRBV12-4, the J gene TRBJ2-5; D is unresolved. The CDR3 sequence is 11 residues long. V lost 6 bases to trimming and J lost 2 bases, with 4 bases between them. DNA for the CDR3: TGTGCCAGCAGCCTACAAGAGACCCAGTACTTC. Protein sequence: CASSLQETQYF.

The V and J genes are TRBV12-2 and TRBJ2-3. TRBV12-2 is a recognized pseudogene. The CDR3 consists of 10 residues. The CDR3 loop reads CASRPDTQYF. The CDR3 bases are TGTGCAAGTCGTCCAGATACGCAGTATTTT.

The chain combines TRBV9 with TRBJ2-3; 8 bases line up with TRBD2. The length of the CDR3 is 15 residues. From germline, CDR1 is SGDLS and CDR2 YYNGEE. The ends lost 0 bases at V and 6 bases at J; junction bases unmatched: 6. The CDR3 DNA is TGTGCCAGCAGCGTAGCCAGCGGGGGAGGGGATACGCAGTATTTT. Translating it yields CASSVASGGGDTQYF.

V and J are TRBV30 and TRBJ1-1, with D possibly TRBD1 on 5 matching bases. V was clipped by 0 bases and J by 4 bases, with 18 bases between them. The CDR3 consists of 16 residues. Germline loops: CDR1 GTSNPN, CDR2 SVGIG (reference sequence). The CDR3 nucleotides read TGTGCCTGGAGTGTACGGGCGTCGGGCAGGGCCACTGAAGCTTTCTTT. This translates into CAWSVRASGRATEAFF.

The chain carries TRBV4-1 and TRBJ2-1; weak D call: TRBD2 (5 bases). Germline V gene data show CDR1 as MGHRA and CDR2 as YSYEKL. Trimming took off 2 bases at V and 3 bases at J, with 8 bases between the two ends. The CDR3 has 14 amino acids. CDR3 protein: CASSQSLDYNEQFF. CDR3 DNA: TGCGCCAGCAGCCAATCACTAGACTACAATGAGCAGTTCTTC.

The V call is TRBV5-1, the J call TRBJ2-3, with 10 bases fitting TRBD1. Germline values: CDR1 SGHRS, CDR2 YFSETQ. The CDR3 runs to 16 residues. V lost 4 bases and J lost 4; bases outside the gene matches: 9. CDR3 sequence reads: CASSLWGGQGSDTQYF. The CDR3 nucleotides read TGCGCCAGCAGCCTATGGGGGGGACAGGGGTCAGATACGCAGTATTTT.

V gene TRBV18 combines with J gene TRBJ1-4, with 10 bases identical to TRBD1. This CDR3 has 15 residues. Germline values: CDR1 KGHSH, CDR2 LQKENI. V lost 6 bases and J lost 5; bases outside the gene matches: 6. CDR3: CASSPDRGLNEKLFF. The CDR3 region has the DNA TGTGCCAGCTCTCCCGACAGGGGGCTAAATGAAAAACTGTTTTTT.

This clone was seen just once. This chain uses TRBV10-3 with TRBJ1-6; tentative D call: TRBD1 (5 bases). The CDR3 has 13 residues. Germline V gene lookup returns CDR1 ENHRY and CDR2 SYGVKD. V gave up 6 bases and J gave up 6 bases, with 9 bases separating them. The CDR3 here is CAIRVGTNSPLHF. The CDR3, as DNA: TGTGCCATCAGAGTAGGGACTAATTCACCCCTCCACTTT.

This clone was recorded once. The gene calls are TRBV5-1 and TRBJ2-2, with D unclear. There are 15 residues in the CDR3. V gave up 0 bases and J gave up 4 bases, with 10 bases separating them. CDR1 and CDR2 from the germline V gene are SGHRS and YFSETQ. The DNA for the CDR3 is TGCGCCAGCAGCTTGGTAGGTCACTCCACCGGGGAGCTGTTTTTT. It is translated as CASSLVGHSTGELFF.